This entry features one TCR beta chain sequence. The clone's antigen remains unknown. No much larger clone exists at a distance of one base, and base qualities are not known. The CDR3 regions of human TCRbeta chains were analyzed by immunosequencing. Concerning the study's data processing: Repertoire TCRs were checked for matches against a reference library of SARS-CoV-2-specific TCRs that had been generated using the MIRA antigen-specificity platform. Breadth meant the fraction of unique TCRs that were SARS-CoV-2-associated, whereas depth meant the fraction of total T cells that were SARS-CoV-2-associated. Using the MIRA data, every spike-specific TCR was mapped to the spike region that the TCR reacted to and assigned to either a CD4 or a CD8 class. Log10-transformed breadth and depth values were compared by one-way ANOVA with Sidak's multiple comparisons tests. Held by TCRdb, this immuneACCESS table contains in-frame sequences only and omits some clones. Under half of the omission traces to an unresolved V gene where checked; the cause of the rest is unknown. V, J and clone size are taken as reported in that table, and D and trimming were inferred from the DNA itself. The sample table holds about 130,000 clones, of which roughly 85% were seen once. The ten largest clonotypes hold under 9.5% of the sample.

Sample time point, as interpreted from the label and publication: baseline before first vaccination. Samples from vaccinated people were obtained from the UK trials COV001 and COV002, which included a single-blind randomized controlled phase 2/3 trial of AZD1222 (ChAdOx1 nCoV-19) in healthy adults. Trial participant PBMC samples were collected at day 0 and day 28 after the second dose for TCRbeta chain sequencing. Per the germline V gene, MNHEY is the CDR1 and SVGAGI is the CDR2. From its cysteine to its phenylalanine, the CDR3 spans 11 amino acids. Of the read, only the CDR3 DNA is kept; its 33 bases are in frame from base 1. The junction carries 14 bases between V and J, which are trimmed by 10 bases and 8 bases respectively. This sample was taken from a study of T cell responses to AZD1222 COVID-19 vaccine (dated by TCRdb to the early 2020s). Looking at the study overall: AZD1222 recipients whose second dose came at about 4 weeks and those whose second dose came at about 12 weeks were combined into one group, since spike-specific TCR depth and breadth did not differ between the two schedules. TCR sequencing was performed for approximately 240 trial participants, of whom about 200 were given two doses of AZD1222 and approximately 25 were given two doses of MenACWY control vaccine. Trial participants were enrolled into age subgroups of 18-55, 56-69 and 70-plus years, which contained about 150, 28 and 57 TCR-sequenced participants, respectively. Overall results and qualifications from the work: Spike-specific TCR breadth and depth rose significantly after two AZD1222 doses compared with day 0 and with MenACWY recipients. Nearly half of unique spike-specific TCRs reportedly recognized epitopes outside regions mutated in the B.1.351 and B.1.1.7 variants. Conclusions about previously exposed vaccinees were limited because only six AZD1222 recipients were SARS-CoV-2 seropositive at baseline. Participants were mostly white British, with more females than males. The authors suggested clonal diversity may have been underestimated. CD4 TCRs associated with the vaccine covered the entire spike protein, and the dominant responses were in regions 160-218 and 743-854. No day 14 peak-response samples were available, so repertoires were characterized only after the peak T cell response. The 56-69-year group was small, and its depth increase did not reach significance, likely because of low power.

This receptor was taken from an adult in good health. The specimen was peripheral blood, collected on day 0 of AZD1222 vaccination. The rearranged segments are TRBV6-5 and TRBJ1-2, with the D gene too uncertain to name. The CDR3: CATDGFGGYTF. The DNA sequence is as follows: TGTGCCACCGACGGTTTCGGAGGCTACACCTTC.